Listed here are 20 T cell receptor beta chains from one sample, sequenced in a study of cytomegalovirus exposure and HLA in healthy donors. The PCR had 60 Vbeta and 13 Jbeta primers. The data were produced by immunoSEQ multiplex PCR, yet TCRdb's version contains in-frame clones alone and is incomplete. The sample lists about 180,000 clones, 70% to 80% occurring once. The sequencing input was PBMCs. These receptors all stem from a man in his late teens or twenties in good health and CMV-seronegative.

The chain joins TRBV4-3 to TRBJ2-7, with D perhaps matching TRBD2 (6 bases). Trimming took 1 base from V and 3 from J, leaving 19 bases between them. The CDR3 contains 17 residues. Per the germline V gene, CDR1 is LGHNA and CDR2 is YSLEER. For the CDR3, the DNA is TGCGCCAGCAGCCAAGGCCCCCCGGGACTGGACCACTACGAGCAGTACTTC. It codes for CASSQGPPGLDHYEQYF.

The chain recombines TRBV4-3 with TRBJ2-6; D remains unclear. Germline V gene sequence: CDR1 LGHNA, CDR2 YSLEER. V was cut by 1 base and J by 2 bases, with 9 bases left in between. CDR3 size: 16 residues. The CDR3 spells CASSQVPRAGANVLTF. The CDR3 DNA follows: TGCGCCAGCAGCCAAGTTCCTCGGGCTGGGGCCAACGTCCTGACTTTC.

V is TRBV5-1 and J is TRBJ2-5; D is ambiguous. The CDR3 has 14 residues. V shed 0 bases and J shed 2 bases, with 8 bases lying between them. Germline V lookup: CDR1 SGHRS, CDR2 YFSETQ. The CDR3, as DNA: TGCGCCAGCAGCTTGGTCTCAGTACAAGAGACCCAGTACTTC. This translates into CASSLVSVQETQYF.

The rearrangement uses TRBV9 and TRBJ1-1, with TRBD1 matching 12 bases. J was trimmed by 2 bases and V by 4 bases; bases with no gene match: 6. This CDR3 has 16 amino acids. In germline, CDR1 is SGDLS, CDR2 YYNGEE. As DNA, the CDR3 is TGTGCCAGCAGCCCGGGACAGGGGGCGCGAAACACTGAAGCTTTCTTT. Its translation: CASSPGQGARNTEAFF.

This chain joins TRBV7-8 and TRBJ2-2; D remains ambiguous. Between the trimmed V and J ends, which lost 2 bases and 1 base, there was a span of 14 bases. CDR1 and CDR2 (germline): SGHVS, FQNEAQ. The CDR3 length is 17 residues. This CDR3 reads CASSLSDVNLNTGELFF. CDR3 bases: TGTGCCAGCAGCTTAAGCGACGTAAATTTGAACACCGGGGAGCTGTTTTTT. The variable domain in full, with the rest retrieved from reference TRBV7-8 and TRBJ2-2, is GAGVSQSPRYKVAKRGQDVALRCDPISGHVSLFWYQQALGQGPEFLTYFQNEAQLDKSGLPSDRFFAERPEGSVSTLKIQRTQQEDSAVYLCASSLSDVNLNTGELFFGEGSRLTVL.

This clone was seen just once. This sequence joins TRBV18 and TRBJ2-7; TRBD1 agrees at 7 bases. CDR1 is KGHSH and CDR2 is LQKENI in the germline V gene. The CDR3 has 14 amino acids. Trimming at V came to 5 bases and at J to 2 bases, leaving 6 bases not matched to a gene. The CDR3 protein is CASSEYRGPYEQYF. The CDR3 nucleotides are TGTGCCAGCTCAGAATACAGGGGACCCTACGAGCAGTACTTC.

The chain links TRBV7-3 to TRBJ2-2, with D perhaps TRBD2 (5 bases). The CDR3 has 13 residues. Trimming cost V 3 bases and J 6 bases, with 8 bases left between them. From germline, CDR1 is SGHTA and CDR2 FQGTGA. In DNA, the CDR3 is TGTGCCAGCAGCTTTGGGGAGTCCGGGGAGCTGTTTTTT. It yields the protein CASSFGESGELFF.

J is TRBJ1-1 and V is TRBV13, with D possibly being TRBD1 (5 bases). V lost 0 bases, J lost 2 bases, and 10 bases lay in between. Germline CDR1 and CDR2: PRHDT and FYEKMQ (reference sequence). The length of the CDR3 is 15 residues. The CDR3 spells CASSLGHRSNTEAFF. The CDR3 DNA is TGTGCCAGCAGCTTAGGCCACAGGTCAAACACTGAAGCTTTCTTT. Complete variable domain (other parts from reference TRBV13 and TRBJ1-1): AAGVIQSPRHLIKEKRETATLKCYPIPRHDTVYWYQQGPGQDPQFLISFYEKMQSDKGSIPDRFSAQQFSDYHSELNMSSLELGDSALYFCASSLGHRSNTEAFFGQGTRLTVV.

The chain is built from TRBV19 and TRBJ1-2; maybe TRBD1 (6 bases). The CDR3 has 15 residues. Between the trimmed V and J ends, which lost 4 bases and 4 bases, there was a span of 16 bases. In germline, CDR1 is LNHDA, CDR2 SQIVND (reference sequence). The CDR3 nucleotides read TGTGCCAGTAGTAGGGGACACCTGCTTTTCTATGGCTACACCTTC. This codes for CASSRGHLLFYGYTF.

This chain uses TRBV11-2 with TRBJ2-2; possibly TRBD2 for D (6 bases). In germline, CDR1 is SGHAT, CDR2 FQNNGV. The V and J ends lost 2 bases and 1 base respectively, with 8 bases between them. The CDR3 is 15 residues long. The CDR3 DNA sequence: TGTGCCAGCAGCTTACAGCGGGTGAACACCGGGGAGCTGTTTTTT. Protein sequence: CASSLQRVNTGELFF.

The chain recombines TRBV28 with TRBJ1-2; D remains unclear. Germline-derived CDR1 and CDR2 are MDHEN and SYDVKM. The V and J ends lost 6 bases and 7 bases respectively, with 18 bases between them. The CDR3 consists of 14 residues. The CDR3 coding sequence is TGTGCCAGCAGATCCGGGATACCGGTTCGTGGCTACACCTTC. Protein sequence: CASRSGIPVRGYTF.

The gene calls are TRBV18 and TRBJ2-5; D may be TRBD2 (6 bases). Germline CDR1 KGHSH, CDR2 LQKENI. The ends were cut back, 1 base at V and 2 bases at J, with 11 bases in the middle. The CDR3 length is 15 residues. The CDR3 here is CASSPRAGPQETQYF. The CDR3 DNA is TGTGCCAGCTCACCACGGGCGGGACCTCAAGAGACCCAGTACTTC.

The rearrangement links TRBV30 to TRBJ2-2, with TRBD2 identical over 9 bases. There are 15 residues in the CDR3. The germline V gene encodes CDR1 GTSNPN and CDR2 SVGIG (reference sequence). V dropped 2 bases and J dropped 5; count of bases not matched to a gene: 6. The CDR3 DNA reads TGTGCCTGGAGTATGGGACTAGCATTTACCGGGGAGCTGTTTTTT. It yields the protein CAWSMGLAFTGELFF.

The V and J genes are TRBV5-1 and TRBJ2-2; D is ambiguous. Trimming removed 0 bases from V and 1 base from J, with 7 bases in between. This CDR3 comprises 15 residues. Germline V gives CDR1 SGHRS, CDR2 YFSETQ. CDR3 in DNA: TGCGCCAGCAGCTTGGCCGTTAGGAACACCGGGGAGCTGTTTTTT. Translating gives CASSLAVRNTGELFF.

The chain has TRBV11-2 and TRBJ1-1; 8 nucleotides agree with TRBD1. Trimming removed 1 base from V and 0 bases from J; junction bases left unmatched: 7. Germline V gives CDR1 SGHAT, CDR2 FQNNGV. This CDR3 region has 17 residues. CDR3 DNA sequence: TGTGCCAGCAGCTTAGGGAGGACAGGGTCTATGAACACTGAAGCTTTCTTT. This translates into CASSLGRTGSMNTEAFF.

The chain couples TRBV14 to TRBJ1-1; tentative D call: TRBD1 (6 bases). Trimming stripped 4 bases from V and 6 bases from J, with 9 bases between. Germline-derived CDR1 and CDR2 are SGHDN and FVKESK. There are 12 residues in the CDR3. The DNA of the CDR3 is TGTGCCAGCAGCCGGGGGCTCGCTGAAGCTTTCTTT. Encoded protein: CASSRGLAEAFF.

Regarding this clone: An end of the junction does not agree with germline; a read error may underlie this. This chain links TRBV6-5 with TRBJ1-2; tentative D call: TRBD1 (6 bases). Germline V gives CDR1 MNHEY, CDR2 SVGAGI. This CDR3 contains 13 residues. CDR3 region: CASRPNQGYGYPF. As DNA, the CDR3 is TGTGCCAGCAGACCAAACCAGGGGTACGGCTACCCCTTC.

V usage is TRBV10-1 and J usage is TRBJ1-2; D remains ambiguous. The CDR3 has 13 amino acids. The V end lost 0 bases, the J end lost 7 bases, and 9 bases lay between the germline ends. CDR1 is WNHNN and CDR2 is SYGVQD in the germline V gene (reference sequence). CDR3 sequence reads: CASSESVGGGYTF. CDR3 nucleotides: TGCGCCAGCAGTGAGTCTGTCGGTGGTGGCTACACCTTC.

The chain has TRBV9 and TRBJ2-7, with D maybe TRBD1 (5 bases). With 2 bases removed from V and 2 bases from J, the gap between germline ends came to 11 bases. The germline V gene has CDR1 SGDLS and CDR2 YYNGEE. This CDR3 comprises 14 residues. The CDR3 DNA follows: TGTGCCAGCAGCGTGACAGACGCCCCCTACGAGCAGTACTTC. It codes for CASSVTDAPYEQYF.

This rearrangement joins TRBV10-3 to TRBJ1-6; TRBD1 matches 10 bases. Germline lookup yields CDR1 ENHRY and CDR2 SYGVKD. Losses at the gene ends were 6 bases for V and 7 bases for J; bases not matched to a gene: 6. The CDR3 extends over 15 amino acids. Here the CDR3 reads CAIRETGQGNSPLHF. CDR3 DNA: TGTGCCATCAGGGAAACGGGACAGGGGAATTCACCCCTCCACTTT.